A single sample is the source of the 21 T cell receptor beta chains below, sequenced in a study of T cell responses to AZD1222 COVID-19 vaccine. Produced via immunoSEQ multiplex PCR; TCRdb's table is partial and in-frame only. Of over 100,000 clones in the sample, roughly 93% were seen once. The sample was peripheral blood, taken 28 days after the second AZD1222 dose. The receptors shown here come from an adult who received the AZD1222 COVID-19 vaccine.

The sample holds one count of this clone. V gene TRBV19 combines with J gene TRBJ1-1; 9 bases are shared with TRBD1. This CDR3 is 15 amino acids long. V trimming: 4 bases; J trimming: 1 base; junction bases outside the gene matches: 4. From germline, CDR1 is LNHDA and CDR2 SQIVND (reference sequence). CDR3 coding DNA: TGTGCCAGTAGTAAGTTGACAGGGGGGAACACTGAAGCTTTCTTT. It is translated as CASSKLTGGNTEAFF.

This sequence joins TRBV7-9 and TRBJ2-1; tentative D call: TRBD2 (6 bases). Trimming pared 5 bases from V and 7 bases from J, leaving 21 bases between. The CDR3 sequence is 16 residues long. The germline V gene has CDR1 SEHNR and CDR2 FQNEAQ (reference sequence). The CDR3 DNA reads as TGTGCCAGCAGCATGGCGGTAGGGACTCCTGAAAATGAGCAGTTCTTC. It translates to CASSMAVGTPENEQFF.

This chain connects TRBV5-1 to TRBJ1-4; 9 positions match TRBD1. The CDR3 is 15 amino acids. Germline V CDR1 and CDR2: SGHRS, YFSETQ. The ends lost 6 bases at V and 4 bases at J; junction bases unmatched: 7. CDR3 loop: CASNPGTGFNEKLFF. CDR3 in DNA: TGCGCCAGCAACCCAGGGACAGGGTTTAATGAAAAACTGTTTTTT.

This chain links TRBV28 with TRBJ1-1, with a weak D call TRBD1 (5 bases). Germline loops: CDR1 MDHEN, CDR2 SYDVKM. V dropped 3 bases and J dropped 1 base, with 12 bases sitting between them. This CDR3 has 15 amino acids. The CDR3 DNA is TGTGCCAGCAGTTTGTTCGGGACGTCGAACACTGAAGCTTTCTTT. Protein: CASSLFGTSNTEAFF.

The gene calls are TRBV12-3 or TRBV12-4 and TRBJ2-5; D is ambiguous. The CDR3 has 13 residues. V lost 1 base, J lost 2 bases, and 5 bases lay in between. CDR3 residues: CASSLGLQETQYF. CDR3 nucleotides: TGTGCCAGCAGTTTAGGGCTACAAGAGACCCAGTACTTC.

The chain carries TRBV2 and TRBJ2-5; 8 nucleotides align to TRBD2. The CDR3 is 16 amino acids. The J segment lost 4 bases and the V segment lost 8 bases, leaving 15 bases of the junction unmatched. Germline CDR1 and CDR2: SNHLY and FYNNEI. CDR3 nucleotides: TGTGCCAGCCACGCCGTGGCTCCTAGCGGGCGAGAGACCCAGTACTTC. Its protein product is CASHAVAPSGRETQYF. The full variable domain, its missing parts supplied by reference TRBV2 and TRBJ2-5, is EPEVTQTPSHQVTQMGQEVILRCVPISNHLYFYWYRQILGQKVEFLVSFYNNEISEKSEIFDDQFSVERPDGSNFTLKIRSTKLEDSAMYFCASHAVAPSGRETQYFGPGTRLLVL.

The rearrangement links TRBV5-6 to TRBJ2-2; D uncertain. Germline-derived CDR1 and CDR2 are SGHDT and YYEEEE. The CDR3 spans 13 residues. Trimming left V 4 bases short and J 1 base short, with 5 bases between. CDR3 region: CASSEWNTGELFF. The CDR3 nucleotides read TGTGCCAGCAGCGAATGGAACACCGGGGAGCTGTTTTTT.

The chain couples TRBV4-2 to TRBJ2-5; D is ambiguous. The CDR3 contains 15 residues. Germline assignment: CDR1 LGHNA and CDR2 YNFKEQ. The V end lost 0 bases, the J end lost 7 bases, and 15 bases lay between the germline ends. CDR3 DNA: TGTGCCAGCAGCCAAGATCTTCCTGGGGAAGGGACCCAGTACTTC. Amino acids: CASSQDLPGEGTQYF.

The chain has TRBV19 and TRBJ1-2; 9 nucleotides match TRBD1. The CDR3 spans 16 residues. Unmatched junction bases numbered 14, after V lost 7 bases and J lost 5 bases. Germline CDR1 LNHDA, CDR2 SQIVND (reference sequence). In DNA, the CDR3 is TGTGCCAGTACCACATCATCGACGGGACAGGGATATGGCTACACCTTC. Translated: CASTTSSTGQGYGYTF.

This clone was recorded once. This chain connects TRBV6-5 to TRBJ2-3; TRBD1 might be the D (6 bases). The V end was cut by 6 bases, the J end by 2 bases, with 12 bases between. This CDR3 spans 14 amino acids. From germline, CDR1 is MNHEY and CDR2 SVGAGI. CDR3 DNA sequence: TGTGCCAGCAGGTGGGGACAATACACAGATACGCAGTATTTT. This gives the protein CASRWGQYTDTQYF.

The CDR3 DNA sequence: TGTGCCTGGAGTGGCCGACTATCCCACTTCCTTTACAATGAGCAGTTCTTC. This encodes CAWSGRLSHFLYNEQFF. The chain joins TRBV30 to TRBJ2-1; maybe TRBD2 (5 bases). Germline V gene data show CDR1 as GTSNPN and CDR2 as SVGIG (reference sequence). Trimming shortened V by 1 base and J by 4 bases, and 20 bases separated the two germline ends. The CDR3 extends over 17 amino acids.

CDR3 DNA sequence: TGTGCCAGCAGCCTGGGACCGGGCTCCTACGAGCAGTACTTC. Amino acids: CASSLGPGSYEQYF. The chain links TRBV3-1 (or the pseudogene TRBV3-2) to TRBJ2-7; D is perhaps TRBD1 or TRBD2 (5 bases each). The CDR3 contains 14 residues. Looked up from germline, CDR1 is LGHDT and CDR2 is YNNKEL (reference sequence). Trimming shortened V by 4 bases and J by 0 bases, and 10 bases separated the two germline ends.

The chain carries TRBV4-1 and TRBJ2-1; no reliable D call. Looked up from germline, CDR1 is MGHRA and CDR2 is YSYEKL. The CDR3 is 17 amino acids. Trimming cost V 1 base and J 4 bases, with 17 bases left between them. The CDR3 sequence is CASSQAQDPAPYNEQFF. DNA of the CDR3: TGCGCCAGCAGCCAAGCCCAGGACCCCGCACCGTACAATGAGCAGTTCTTC.

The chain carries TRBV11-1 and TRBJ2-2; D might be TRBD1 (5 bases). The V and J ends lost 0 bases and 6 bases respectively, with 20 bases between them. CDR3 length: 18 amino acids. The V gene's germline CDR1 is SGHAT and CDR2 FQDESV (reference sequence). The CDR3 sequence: CASSLAYRPGPAAGELFF. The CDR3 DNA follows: TGTGCCAGCAGCTTAGCCTACCGACCAGGGCCGGCGGCCGGGGAGCTGTTTTTT.

Here the CDR3 reads CASSLVQVGELFF. Written as DNA, the CDR3 is TGTGCCAGCAGCTTAGTACAGGTCGGGGAGCTGTTTTTT. The chain recombines TRBV7-2 with TRBJ2-2; weak D call: TRBD1 (5 bases). Germline lookup yields CDR1 SGHTA and CDR2 FQGNSA. The CDR3 spans 13 residues. Trimming shortened V by 1 base and J by 7 bases, and 7 bases separated the two germline ends.

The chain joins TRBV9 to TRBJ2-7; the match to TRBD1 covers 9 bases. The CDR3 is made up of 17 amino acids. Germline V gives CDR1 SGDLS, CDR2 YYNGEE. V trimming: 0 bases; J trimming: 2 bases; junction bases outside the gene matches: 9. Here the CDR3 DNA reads TGTGCCAGCAGCGTAGGGTTTCCCGGGACAGGGACCTACGAGCAGTACTTC. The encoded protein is CASSVGFPGTGTYEQYF.

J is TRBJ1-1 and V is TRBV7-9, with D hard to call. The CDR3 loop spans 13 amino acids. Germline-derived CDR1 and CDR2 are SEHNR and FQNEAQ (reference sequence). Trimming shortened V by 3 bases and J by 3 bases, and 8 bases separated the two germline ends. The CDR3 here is CASSFARHTEAFF. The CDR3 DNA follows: TGTGCCAGCAGCTTTGCCCGGCACACTGAAGCTTTCTTT.

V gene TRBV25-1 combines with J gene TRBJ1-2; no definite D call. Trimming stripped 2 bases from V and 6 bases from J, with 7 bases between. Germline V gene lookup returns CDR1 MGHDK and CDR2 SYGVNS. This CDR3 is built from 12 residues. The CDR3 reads CASSERQDGYTF. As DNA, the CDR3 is TGTGCCAGCAGTGAACGGCAGGATGGCTACACCTTC.

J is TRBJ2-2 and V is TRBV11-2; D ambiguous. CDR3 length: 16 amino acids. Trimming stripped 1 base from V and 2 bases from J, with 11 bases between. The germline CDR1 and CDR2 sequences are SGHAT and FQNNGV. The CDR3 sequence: CASSLGSSPNTGELFF. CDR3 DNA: TGTGCCAGCAGCTTAGGATCCTCTCCCAACACCGGGGAGCTGTTTTTT.

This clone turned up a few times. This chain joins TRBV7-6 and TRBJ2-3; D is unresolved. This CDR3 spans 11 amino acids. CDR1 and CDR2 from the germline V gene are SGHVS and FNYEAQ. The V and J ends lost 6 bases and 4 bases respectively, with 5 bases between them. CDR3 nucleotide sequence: TGTGCCAGCAGTCTCTCAGATACGCAGTATTTT. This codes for CASSLSDTQYF.

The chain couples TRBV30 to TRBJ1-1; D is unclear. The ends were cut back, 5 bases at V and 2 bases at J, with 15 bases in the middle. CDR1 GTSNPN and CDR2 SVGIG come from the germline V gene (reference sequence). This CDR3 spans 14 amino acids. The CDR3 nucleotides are TGTGCCTGGCTTTCCCACCTCCCAAACACTGAAGCTTTCTTT. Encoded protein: CAWLSHLPNTEAFF.